The T cell receptor (beta chain) described here comes from a study of cytomegalovirus exposure and HLA in healthy donors. Both 60 Vbeta primers and 13 Jbeta primers went into the PCR. Clones were sequenced by immunoSEQ multiplex PCR, and TCRdb holds only the in-frame ones, with some missing. The data hold about 150,000 clones, with around 72% observed a single time. The CDR3 totals 13 residues. Material: PBMCs. The rearrangement links TRBV21-1 to TRBJ2-7; TRBD2 reflects the table's D call only, with no check against the DNA. TRBV21-1 has pseudogene status. The TCR was taken from a young man in good health and CMV-seronegative. In DNA, the CDR3 is TGTGCCAGAGGTGGGGGGGTACTCTACGAGCAGTACTTC. This sequence encodes CARGGGVLYEQYF.